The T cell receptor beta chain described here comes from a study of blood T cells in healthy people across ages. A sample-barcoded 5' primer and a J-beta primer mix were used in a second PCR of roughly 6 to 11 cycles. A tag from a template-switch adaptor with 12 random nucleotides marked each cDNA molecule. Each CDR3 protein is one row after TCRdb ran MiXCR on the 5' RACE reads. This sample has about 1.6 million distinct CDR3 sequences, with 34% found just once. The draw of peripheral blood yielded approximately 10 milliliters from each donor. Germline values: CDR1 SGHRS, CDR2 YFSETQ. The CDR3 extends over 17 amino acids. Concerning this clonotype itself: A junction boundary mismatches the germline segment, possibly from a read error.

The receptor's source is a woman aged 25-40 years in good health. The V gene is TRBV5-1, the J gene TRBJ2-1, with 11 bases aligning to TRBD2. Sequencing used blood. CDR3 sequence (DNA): TGCGCCAGCAGCTTGGGAGTTAGCGGGGGGGCCTACAATAAGCAGTTCTTC. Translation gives CASSLGVSGGAYNKQFF.